This TCR beta chain was sequenced for a study of T cells after yellow fever vaccination. This clonotype was picked up a small number of times. The CDR3 consists of 13 residues. Germline CDR1 LNHNV, CDR2 YYDKDF (reference sequence). The V end lost 0 bases, the J end lost 7 bases, and 9 bases lay between the germline ends. TCRdb redid the calling of the 5' RACE reads with MiXCR, one entry per CDR3 protein. The repertoire has around 330,000 distinct CDR3 sequences, roughly 3.5% of them found once; the top ten carry less than 25%. This receptor was identified in a man between 18 and 29 years old who received the YFV17D yellow fever vaccine. The chain links TRBV15 to TRBJ1-2; the D is unclear. The sequencing here drew on PBMCs, taken on the day of the yellow fever booster vaccination. The chain's CDR3 is CATSRDRVSGYTF. As DNA, the CDR3 is TGTGCCACCAGCAGAGATCGGGTCAGTGGCTACACCTTC.